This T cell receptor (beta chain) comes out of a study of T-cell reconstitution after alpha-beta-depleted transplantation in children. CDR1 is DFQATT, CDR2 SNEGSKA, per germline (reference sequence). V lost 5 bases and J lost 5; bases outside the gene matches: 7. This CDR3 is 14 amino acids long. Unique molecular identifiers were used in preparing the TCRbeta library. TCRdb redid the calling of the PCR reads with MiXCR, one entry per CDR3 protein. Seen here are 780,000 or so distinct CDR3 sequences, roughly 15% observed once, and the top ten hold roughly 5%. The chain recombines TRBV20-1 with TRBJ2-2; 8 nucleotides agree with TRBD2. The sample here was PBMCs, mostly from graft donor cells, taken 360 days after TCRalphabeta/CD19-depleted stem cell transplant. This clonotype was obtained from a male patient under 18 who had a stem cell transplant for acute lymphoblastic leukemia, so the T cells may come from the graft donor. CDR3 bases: TGCAGTGCTTCAAGCGGGAGTCGTACCGGGGAGCTGTTTTTT. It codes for CSASSGSRTGELFF.